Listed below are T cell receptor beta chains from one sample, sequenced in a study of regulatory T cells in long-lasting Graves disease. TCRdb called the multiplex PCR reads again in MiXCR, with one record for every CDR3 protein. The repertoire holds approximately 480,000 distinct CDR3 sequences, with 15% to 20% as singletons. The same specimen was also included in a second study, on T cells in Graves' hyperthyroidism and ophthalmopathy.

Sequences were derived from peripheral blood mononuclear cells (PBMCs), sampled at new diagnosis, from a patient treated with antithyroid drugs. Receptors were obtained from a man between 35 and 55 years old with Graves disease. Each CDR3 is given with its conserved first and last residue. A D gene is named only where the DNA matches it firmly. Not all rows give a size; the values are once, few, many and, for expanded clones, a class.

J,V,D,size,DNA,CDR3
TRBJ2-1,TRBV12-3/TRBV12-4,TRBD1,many,TGTGCCAGCAGTTTAGTCCCCGTGGGACAGGGGGATGAGCAGTTCTTC,CASSLVPVGQGDEQFF
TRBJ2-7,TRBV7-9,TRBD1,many,TGTGCCAGCAGTTCACGGACAGGACACTACGAGCAGTACTTC,CASSSRTGHYEQYF
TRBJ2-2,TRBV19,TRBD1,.,TGTGCCAGCTCCACCCGACAGGGCAGCGGGGAGCTGTTTTTT,CASSTRQGSGELFF
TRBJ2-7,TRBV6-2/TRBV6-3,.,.,TGTGCCAGCAGTGCAGCCGAAGTCTACGAGCAGTACTTC,CASSAAEVYEQYF
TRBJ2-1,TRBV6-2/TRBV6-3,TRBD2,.,TGTGCCAGCACTCCAGGGACTAGCGGGAGGGCCGGTTCGGGTGAGCAGTTCTTC,CASTPGTSGRAGSGEQFF
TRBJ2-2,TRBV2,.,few,TGTGCCAGCAGTGAACGGCGGAGGAACACCGGGGAGCTGTTTTTT,CASSERRRNTGELFF
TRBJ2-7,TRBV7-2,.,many,TGTGCCAGCAGCTCCTACCTAGTCCCGCCTGACTCGGGACTTAGCTCCTACGAGCAGTACTTC,CASSSYLVPPDSGLSSYEQYF
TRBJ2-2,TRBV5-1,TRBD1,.,TGCGCCAGCAGCTCCGGGACAGGGGGAGCGAACACCGGGGAGCTGTTTTTT,CASSSGTGGANTGELFF
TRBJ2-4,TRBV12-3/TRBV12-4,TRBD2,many,TGTGCCAGCAGTTTAGCAGCGGGAGGGCCCTGGGCCAAAAACATTCAGTACTTC,CASSLAAGGPWAKNIQYF
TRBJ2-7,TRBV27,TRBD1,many,TGTGCCAGTGGGAAAACCGGGACAGGGGGCTACGAGCAGTACTTC,CASGKTGTGGYEQYF
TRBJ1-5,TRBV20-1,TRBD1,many,TGCAGTGCTAGCCGGACAGGGAACGGTCAGCCCCAGCATTTT,CSASRTGNGQPQHF
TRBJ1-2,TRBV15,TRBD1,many,TGTGCCACCAGCAGAACCGGGACAGAAAACTATGGCTACACCTTC,CATSRTGTENYGYTF
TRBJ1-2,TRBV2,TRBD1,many,TGTGCCAGCAGTGAGGACAGGGTCTATGGCTACACCTTC,CASSEDRVYGYTF
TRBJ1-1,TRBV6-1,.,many,TGTGCCAGCAGCCTGAGGGCCGAGACTGAAGCTTTCTTT,CASSLRAETEAFF
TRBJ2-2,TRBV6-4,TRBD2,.,TGTGCCAGCACTCCAGGGACTAGCGGGAGGGTCCACACCGGGGAGCTGTTTTTT,CASTPGTSGRVHTGELFF
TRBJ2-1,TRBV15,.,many,TGTGCCACCAGCAGACGTCGGGGGAACAACAATGAGCAGTTCTTC,CATSRRRGNNNEQFF
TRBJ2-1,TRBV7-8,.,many,TGTGCCAGCACCCACCTAGCTCCATCCTACAATGAGCAGTTCTTC,CASTHLAPSYNEQFF
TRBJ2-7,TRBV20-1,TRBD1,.,TGCAGTGCCAGAAGGACAGGGGCGACGGAGGAGCAGTACTTC,CSARRTGATEEQYF
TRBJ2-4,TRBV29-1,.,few,TGCAGCGTTAGGGAAACACTAGCCAAAAACATTCAGTACTTC,CSVRETLAKNIQYF
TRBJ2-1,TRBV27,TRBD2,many,TGTGCCAGCAGTTTTCAGCTAGCGGGAAGACGCCAACACAATGAGCAGTTCTTC,CASSFQLAGRRQHNEQFF
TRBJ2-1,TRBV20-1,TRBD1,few,TGCAGTGCTAGCCTTCCCGACAGGGTGAATGAGCAGTTCTTC,CSASLPDRVNEQFF
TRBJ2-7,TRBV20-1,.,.,TGCAGTGCCCAAACTAGCTCCTACGAGCAGTACTTC,CSAQTSSYEQYF
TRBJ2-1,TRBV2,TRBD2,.,TGTGCCAGCAGGGTCGGGGGAGCGGGGATCTACAATGAGCAGTTCTTC,CASRVGGAGIYNEQFF
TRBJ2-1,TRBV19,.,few,TGTGCCAGTAGTATAGGGAGCCTTGGGGAGCAGTTCTTC,CASSIGSLGEQFF
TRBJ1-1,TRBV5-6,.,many,TGTGCCAGCAGCTTCAGGGAGCGGCTGAACACTGAAGCTTTCTTT,CASSFRERLNTEAFF
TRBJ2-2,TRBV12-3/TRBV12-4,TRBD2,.,TGTGCCAGCAGCCCCGGGACTAGCGCCTCCGGGGAGCTGTTTTTT,CASSPGTSASGELFF
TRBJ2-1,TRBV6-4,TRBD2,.,TGTGCCAGCAGTTCGGGGGAGGGCTCCTACAATGAGCAGTTCTTC,CASSSGEGSYNEQFF
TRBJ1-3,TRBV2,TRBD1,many,TGTGCCAGCAGTACAGGGGCAGCCTCTGGAAACACCATATATTTT,CASSTGAASGNTIYF
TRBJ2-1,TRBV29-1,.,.,TGCAGCGTCGGAATCTCTGAGCAGTTCTTC,CSVGISEQFF
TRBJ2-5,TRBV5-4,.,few,TGTGCCAGCAAGGAGGGGGGAAAAGAGACCCAGTACTTC,CASKEGGKETQYF
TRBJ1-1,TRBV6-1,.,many,TGTGCCAGCACCCCCCAAGGGTCCAAGAACACTGAAGCTTTCTTT,CASTPQGSKNTEAFF
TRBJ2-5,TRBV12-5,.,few,TGTGCTAGTGGTTACCTCACCGAGACCCAGTACTTC,CASGYLTETQYF
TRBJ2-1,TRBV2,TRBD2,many,TGTGCCAGCAGTGAATTTGGCGGGAGAGAGCAGTTCTTC,CASSEFGGREQFF
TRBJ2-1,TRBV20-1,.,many,TGCAGTGCTCTCCGGGTCCTTTCCAATGAGCAGTTCTTC,CSALRVLSNEQFF
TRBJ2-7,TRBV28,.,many,TGTGCCAGCAGCCCCCCTCTAATGTCCTACGAGCAGTACTTC,CASSPPLMSYEQYF
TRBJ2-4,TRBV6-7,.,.,TGTGCCAGCAGCCTAAAGGGGAACATTCAGTACTTC,CASSLKGNIQYF
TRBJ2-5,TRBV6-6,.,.,TGTGCCAGCAGCTTAGGGGGGGAGGGGGGGGAGACCCAGTACTTC,CASSLGGEGGETQYF
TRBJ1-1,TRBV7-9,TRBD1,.,TGTGCCAGCAGCCGTGGACAGGGGGCAAGGACTGAAGCTTTCTTT,CASSRGQGARTEAFF
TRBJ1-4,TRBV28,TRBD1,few,TGTGCCAGCAGTACCCGACAGGGTGGGATTGAAAAACTGTTTTTT,CASSTRQGGIEKLFF
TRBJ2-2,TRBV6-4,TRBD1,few,TGTGCCAGCAGTGCCAGGGACAGGGGGACCGGGGAGCTGTTTTTT,CASSARDRGTGELFF